These T cell receptor beta chains were read from a single sample in a study of OX40 agonist ivuxolimab in advanced cancers. TCRdb's table, derived via immunoSEQ multiplex PCR, lists solely in-frame clones and lacks some. Of some 60,000 clones in the sample, around 93% were seen once. The sequencing here drew on CD4+ or CD8+ T cells sorted from blood, taken in a trial of the OX40 agonist ivuxolimab. Receptors originate from an adult with an advanced solid tumor such as melanoma, head and neck, liver or kidney cancer. Each CDR3 is given with its conserved first and last residue. The D gene is left open where the match is weak. The size entry is marked missing in some rows and otherwise reads once, few, many or a size class.

size: -; J: TRBJ2-7; V: TRBV9; D: TRBD2; length: 13; CDR3: CASSLAGGSEQYF; DNA: TGTGCCAGCAGCTTAGCGGGAGGCAGCGAGCAGTACTTC
size: -; J: TRBJ2-5; V: TRBV7-9; D: TRBD1; length: 15; CDR3: CASSSTGQGQETQYF; DNA: TGTGCCAGCAGCTCTACAGGACAGGGCCAAGAGACCCAGTACTTC
size: few; J: TRBJ2-1; V: TRBV11-2; D: TRBD1; length: 15; CDR3: CASSLMRGPGNEQFF; DNA: TGTGCCAGCAGCCTAATGAGGGGGCCTGGCAATGAGCAGTTCTTC
size: -; J: TRBJ2-5; V: TRBV2; D: TRBD2; length: 15; CDR3: CASTPGLAGEETQYF; DNA: TGTGCCAGCACCCCCGGGCTAGCGGGAGAAGAGACCCAGTACTTC
size: -; J: TRBJ2-1; V: TRBV7-9; D: TRBD2; length: 15; CDR3: CASSPGTKSRDEQFF; DNA: TGTGCCAGCAGCCCGGGGACTAAATCGAGGGATGAGCAGTTCTTC
size: -; J: TRBJ1-1; V: TRBV27; D: -; length: 13; CDR3: CASRQLGMTEAFF; DNA: TGTGCCAGCAGACAGCTGGGCATGACTGAAGCTTTCTTT
size: -; J: TRBJ2-5; V: TRBV7-8; D: -; length: 13; CDR3: CASSLVSQETQYF; DNA: TGTGCCAGCAGCTTAGTTTCCCAAGAGACCCAGTACTTC
size: few; J: TRBJ2-7; V: TRBV28; D: -; length: 12; CDR3: CASSLGNYEQYF; DNA: TGTGCCAGCAGTTTGGGCAACTACGAGCAGTACTTC
size: -; J: TRBJ2-1; V: TRBV2; D: TRBD2; length: 15; CDR3: CASSEVGGGPNEQFF; DNA: TGTGCCAGCAGTGAAGTCGGGGGAGGGCCCAATGAGCAGTTCTTC
size: -; J: TRBJ2-1; V: TRBV4-1; D: TRBD2; length: 17; CDR3: CASSQPTVLAGDNEQFF; DNA: TGCGCCAGCAGCCAACCCACAGTGCTAGCGGGGGACAATGAGCAGTTCTTC
size: -; J: TRBJ2-7; V: TRBV5-1; D: -; length: 11; CDR3: CASSEGYEQYF; DNA: TGCGCCAGCAGCGAGGGGTACGAGCAGTACTTC
size: -; J: TRBJ1-5; V: TRBV19; D: -; length: 15; CDR3: CASSIFLIGNQPQHF; DNA: TGTGCCAGTAGTATCTTCCTAATTGGCAATCAGCCCCAGCATTTT
size: -; J: TRBJ2-7; V: TRBV4-3; D: -; length: 15; CDR3: CASSQDSRSSYEQYF; DNA: TGCGCCAGCAGCCAAGATTCTCGTTCCTCCTACGAGCAGTACTTC
size: -; J: TRBJ2-3; V: TRBV28; D: TRBD2; length: 16; CDR3: CASSLSAGGSTDTQYF; DNA: TGTGCCAGCAGTTTATCAGCGGGAGGAAGCACAGATACGCAGTATTTT
size: -; J: TRBJ2-3; V: TRBV30; D: -; length: 15; CDR3: CAWSVSGAPTDTQYF; DNA: TGTGCCTGGAGTGTGTCAGGGGCACCCACAGATACGCAGTATTTT
size: -; J: TRBJ2-1; V: TRBV27; D: -; length: 14; CDR3: CASSLGLNYNEQFF; DNA: TGTGCCAGCAGTTTAGGGCTAAACTACAATGAGCAGTTCTTC
size: few; J: TRBJ2-7; V: TRBV23-1; D: TRBD2; length: 20; CDR3: CASSQSEEGLAGGPGYEQYF; DNA: TGCGCCAGCAGTCAATCCGAGGAGGGACTAGCGGGAGGGCCCGGGTACGAGCAGTACTTC
size: -; J: TRBJ2-1; V: TRBV4-3; D: TRBD2; length: 16; CDR3: CASSQARTSGSNEQFF; DNA: TGCGCCAGCAGCCAAGCCCGGACTAGCGGGAGTAATGAGCAGTTCTTC